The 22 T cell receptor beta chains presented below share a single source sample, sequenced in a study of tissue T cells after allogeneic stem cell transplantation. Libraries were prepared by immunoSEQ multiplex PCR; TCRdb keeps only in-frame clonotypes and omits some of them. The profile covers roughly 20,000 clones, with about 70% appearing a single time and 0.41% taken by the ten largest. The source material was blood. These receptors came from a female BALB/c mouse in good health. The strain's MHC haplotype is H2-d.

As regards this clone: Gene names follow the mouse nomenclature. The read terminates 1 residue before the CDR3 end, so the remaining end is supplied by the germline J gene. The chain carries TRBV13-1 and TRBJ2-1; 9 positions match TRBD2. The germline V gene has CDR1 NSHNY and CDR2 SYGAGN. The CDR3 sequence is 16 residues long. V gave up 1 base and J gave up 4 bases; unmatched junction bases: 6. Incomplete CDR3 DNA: TGTGCCAGCAGTGATTTGGGGGGGCGATGGTATGCTGAGCAGTTC. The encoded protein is CASSDLGGRWYAEQF. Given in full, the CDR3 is CASSDLGGRWYAEQFF.

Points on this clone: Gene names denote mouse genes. Here the CDR3 reads CASSISRAGNTLYF. The DNA read from the CDR3 is TGTGCCAGCAGTATTAGCAGGGCTGGAAATACGCTCTAT. The rearrangement uses TRBV19 and TRBJ1-3; D is possibly TRBD1 (5 bases). The read terminates 1 residue ahead of where the CDR3 ends, so the germline J gene completes it. The CDR3 loop spans 14 amino acids. Germline-derived CDR1 and CDR2 are FNHDT and SITEND (reference sequence). V lost 2 bases and J lost 2, with 8 bases in between.

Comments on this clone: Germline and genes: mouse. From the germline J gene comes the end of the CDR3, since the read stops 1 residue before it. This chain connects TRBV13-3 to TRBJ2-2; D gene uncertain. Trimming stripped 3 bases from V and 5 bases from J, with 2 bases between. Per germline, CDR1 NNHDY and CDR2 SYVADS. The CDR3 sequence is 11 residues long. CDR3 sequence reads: CASSGTGQLYF. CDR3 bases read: TGTGCCAGCAGTGGGACCGGGCAGCTCTAC.

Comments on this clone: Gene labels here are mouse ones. The CDR3 sequence: CASSDNWHTEVFF. Incomplete CDR3 DNA: TGTGCCAGCAGTGATAATTGGCATACAGAAGTCTTC. This chain links TRBV13-1 with TRBJ1-1; no clear D gene. The read falls 1 residue short of the CDR3 end, and the missing part is taken from the germline J gene. The CDR3 runs 13 residues. V was clipped by 1 base and J by 5 bases, with 9 bases between them. Germline V gives CDR1 NSHNY, CDR2 SYGAGN.

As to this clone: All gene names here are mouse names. The CDR3 DNA, read in part, is TGTGGTGCTAGGGATCGGGACAAAAACACAGAAGTCTTC. Amino acid sequence: CGARDRDKNTEVF. The CDR3 in its entirety is CGARDRDKNTEVFF. The V and J genes are TRBV20 and TRBJ1-1; TRBD1 might be the D (6 bases). The read terminates 1 residue before the CDR3 end, so the remaining end is supplied by the germline J gene. The CDR3 runs to 14 residues. Germline CDR1 and CDR2: GFQATS and STVNSAI. Trimming removed 0 bases at V and 1 base at J, with 9 bases between.

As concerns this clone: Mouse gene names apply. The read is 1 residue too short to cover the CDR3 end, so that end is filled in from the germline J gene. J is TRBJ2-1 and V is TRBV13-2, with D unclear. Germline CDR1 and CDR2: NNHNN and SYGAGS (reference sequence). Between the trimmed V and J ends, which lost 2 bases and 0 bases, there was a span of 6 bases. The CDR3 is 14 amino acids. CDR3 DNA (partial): TGTGCCAGCGGTGAAGTCAATAACTATGCTGAGCAGTTC. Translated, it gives CASGEVNNYAEQF. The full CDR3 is CASGEVNNYAEQFF.

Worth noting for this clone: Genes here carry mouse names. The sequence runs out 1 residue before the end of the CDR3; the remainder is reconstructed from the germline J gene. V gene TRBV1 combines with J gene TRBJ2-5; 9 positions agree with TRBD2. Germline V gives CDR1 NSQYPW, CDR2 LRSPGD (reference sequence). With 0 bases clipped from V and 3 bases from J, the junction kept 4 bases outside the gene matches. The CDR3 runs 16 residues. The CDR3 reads CTCSADLWGGQDTQYF. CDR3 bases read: TGCACCTGCAGTGCAGATCTCTGGGGGGGACAAGACACCCAGTAC. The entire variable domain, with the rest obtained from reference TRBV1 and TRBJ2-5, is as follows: VTLLEQNPRWRLVPRGQAVNLRCILKNSQYPWMSWYQQDLQKQLQWLFTLRSPGDKEVKSLPGADYLATRVTDTELRLQVANMSQGRTLYCTCSADLWGGQDTQYFGPGTRLLVL.

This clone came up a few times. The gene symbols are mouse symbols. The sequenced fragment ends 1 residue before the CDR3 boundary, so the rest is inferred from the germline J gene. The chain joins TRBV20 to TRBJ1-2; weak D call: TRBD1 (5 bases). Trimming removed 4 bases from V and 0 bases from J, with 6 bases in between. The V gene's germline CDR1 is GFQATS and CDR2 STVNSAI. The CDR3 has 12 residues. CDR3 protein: CGATGTNSDYTF. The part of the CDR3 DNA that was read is TGTGGTGCTACAGGGACAAACTCCGACTACACC. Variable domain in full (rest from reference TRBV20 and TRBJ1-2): GALVYQYPRRTICKSGTSMRMECQAVGFQATSVAWYRQSPQKTFELIALSTVNSAIKYEQNFTQEKFPISHPNLSFSSMTVLNAYLEDRGLYLCGATGTNSDYTFGSGTRLLVI.

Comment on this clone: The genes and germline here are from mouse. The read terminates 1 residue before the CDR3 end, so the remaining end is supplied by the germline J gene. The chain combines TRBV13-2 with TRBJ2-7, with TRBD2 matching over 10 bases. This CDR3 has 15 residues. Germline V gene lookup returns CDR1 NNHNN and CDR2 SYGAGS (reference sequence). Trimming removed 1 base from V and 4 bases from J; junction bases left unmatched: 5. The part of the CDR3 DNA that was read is TGTGCCAGCGGTGATTTCTGGGGGGGCCTTTATGAACAGTAC. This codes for CASGDFWGGLYEQY. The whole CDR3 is CASGDFWGGLYEQYF.

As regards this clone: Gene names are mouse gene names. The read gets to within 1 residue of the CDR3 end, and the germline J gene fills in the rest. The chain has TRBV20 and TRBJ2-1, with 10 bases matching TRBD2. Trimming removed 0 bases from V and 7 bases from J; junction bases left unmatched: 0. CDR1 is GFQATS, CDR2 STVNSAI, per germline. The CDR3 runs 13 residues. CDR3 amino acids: CGARDWGGAEQFF. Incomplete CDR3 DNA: TGTGGTGCTAGGGACTGGGGGGGCGCTGAGCAGTTC.

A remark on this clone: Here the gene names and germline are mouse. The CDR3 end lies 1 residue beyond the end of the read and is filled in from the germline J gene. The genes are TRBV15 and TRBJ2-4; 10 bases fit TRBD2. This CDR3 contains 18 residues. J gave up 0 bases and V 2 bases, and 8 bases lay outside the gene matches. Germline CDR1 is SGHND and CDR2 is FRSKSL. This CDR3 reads CASSLFPDWGPSQNTLYF. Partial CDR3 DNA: TGTGCCAGCAGTTTATTTCCGGACTGGGGGCCTAGTCAAAACACCTTGTAC.

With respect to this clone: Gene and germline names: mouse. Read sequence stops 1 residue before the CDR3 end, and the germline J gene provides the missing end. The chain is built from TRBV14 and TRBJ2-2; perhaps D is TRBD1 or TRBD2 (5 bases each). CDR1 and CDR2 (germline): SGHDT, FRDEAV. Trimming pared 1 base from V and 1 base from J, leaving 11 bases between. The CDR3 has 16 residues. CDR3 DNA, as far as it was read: TGTGCCAGCAGTTTCATGGGCGGGGGAAACACCGGGCAGCTCTAC. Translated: CASSFMGGGNTGQLY. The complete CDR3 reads CASSFMGGGNTGQLYF. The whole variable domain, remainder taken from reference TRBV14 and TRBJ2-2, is EAGVTQSPRYAVLQEGQAVSFWCDPISGHDTLYWYQQPRDQGPQLLVYFRDEAVIDNSQLPSDRFSAVRPKGTNSTLKIQSAKQGDTATYLCASSFMGGGNTGQLYFGEGSKLTVL.

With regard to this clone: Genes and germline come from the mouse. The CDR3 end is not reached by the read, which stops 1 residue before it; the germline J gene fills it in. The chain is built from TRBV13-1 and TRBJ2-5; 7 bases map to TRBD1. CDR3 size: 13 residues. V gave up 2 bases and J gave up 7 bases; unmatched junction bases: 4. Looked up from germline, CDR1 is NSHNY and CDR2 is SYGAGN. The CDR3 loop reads CASSENRGYTQYF. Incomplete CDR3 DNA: TGTGCCAGCAGTGAAAACAGGGGTTACACCCAGTAC.

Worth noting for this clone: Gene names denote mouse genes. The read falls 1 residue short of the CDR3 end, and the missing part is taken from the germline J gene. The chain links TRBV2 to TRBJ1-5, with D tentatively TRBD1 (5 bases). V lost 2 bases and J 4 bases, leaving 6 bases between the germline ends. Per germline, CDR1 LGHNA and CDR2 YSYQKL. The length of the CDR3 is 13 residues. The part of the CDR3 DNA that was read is TGTGCCAGCAGCCAAAGACAGAACCAGGCTCCGCTT. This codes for CASSQRQNQAPL. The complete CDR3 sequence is CASSQRQNQAPLF.

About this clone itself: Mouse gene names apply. The CDR3 spells CASGTGLSAETLYF. The CDR3 bases that were read are TGTGCCAGCGGGACTGGGCTTAGTGCAGAAACGCTGTAT. The chain employs TRBV13-2 and TRBJ2-3; TRBD2 matches 7 bases. The read halts 1 residue ahead of the CDR3 end, with the missing end drawn from the germline J gene. From germline, CDR1 is NNHNN and CDR2 SYGAGS (reference sequence). The CDR3 sequence is 14 residues long. The J segment lost 0 bases and the V segment lost 5 bases, leaving 3 bases of the junction unmatched.

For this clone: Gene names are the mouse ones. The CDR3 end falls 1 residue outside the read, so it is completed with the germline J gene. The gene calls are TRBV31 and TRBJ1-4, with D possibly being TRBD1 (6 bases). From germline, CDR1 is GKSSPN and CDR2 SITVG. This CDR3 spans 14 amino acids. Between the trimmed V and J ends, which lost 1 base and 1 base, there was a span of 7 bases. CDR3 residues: CAWSPDSSNERLFF. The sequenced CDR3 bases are TGTGCCTGGAGTCCGGACAGTTCCAACGAAAGATTATTT.

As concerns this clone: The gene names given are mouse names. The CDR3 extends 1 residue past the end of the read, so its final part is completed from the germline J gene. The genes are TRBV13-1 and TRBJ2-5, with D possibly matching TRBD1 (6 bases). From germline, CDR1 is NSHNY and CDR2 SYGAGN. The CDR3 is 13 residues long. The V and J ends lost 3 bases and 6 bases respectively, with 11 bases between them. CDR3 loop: CASSGTARDTQYF. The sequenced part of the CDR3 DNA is TGTGCCAGCAGTGGGACAGCCCGGGACACCCAGTAC.

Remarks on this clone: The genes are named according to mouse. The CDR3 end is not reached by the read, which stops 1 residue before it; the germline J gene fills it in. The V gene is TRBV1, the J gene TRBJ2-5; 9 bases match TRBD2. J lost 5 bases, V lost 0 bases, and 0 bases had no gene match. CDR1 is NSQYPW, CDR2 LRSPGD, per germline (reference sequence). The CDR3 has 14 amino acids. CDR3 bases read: TGCACCTGCAGTGCAGACTGGGGGGGAGACACCCAGTAC. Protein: CTCSADWGGDTQY. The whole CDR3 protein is CTCSADWGGDTQYF. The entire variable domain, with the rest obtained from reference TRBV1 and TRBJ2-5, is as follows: VTLLEQNPRWRLVPRGQAVNLRCILKNSQYPWMSWYQQDLQKQLQWLFTLRSPGDKEVKSLPGADYLATRVTDTELRLQVANMSQGRTLYCTCSADWGGDTQYFGPGTRLLVL.

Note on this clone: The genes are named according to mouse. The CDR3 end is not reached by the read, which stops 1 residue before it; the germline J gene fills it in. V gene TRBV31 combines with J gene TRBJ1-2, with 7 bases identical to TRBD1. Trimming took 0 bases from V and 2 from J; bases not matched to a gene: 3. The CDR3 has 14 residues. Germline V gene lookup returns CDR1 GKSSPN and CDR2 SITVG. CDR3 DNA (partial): TGTGCCTGGAGTCTAGGGGGCCATAACTCCGACTACACC. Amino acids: CAWSLGGHNSDYT. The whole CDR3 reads CAWSLGGHNSDYTF.

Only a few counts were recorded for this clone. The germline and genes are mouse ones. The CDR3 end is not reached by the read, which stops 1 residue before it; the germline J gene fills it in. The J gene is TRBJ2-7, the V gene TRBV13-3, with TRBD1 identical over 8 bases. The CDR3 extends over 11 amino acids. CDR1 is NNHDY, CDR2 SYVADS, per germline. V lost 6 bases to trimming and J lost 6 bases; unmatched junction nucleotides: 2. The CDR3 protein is CASNDRGEQYF. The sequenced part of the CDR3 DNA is TGTGCCAGCAACGACAGGGGTGAACAGTAC.

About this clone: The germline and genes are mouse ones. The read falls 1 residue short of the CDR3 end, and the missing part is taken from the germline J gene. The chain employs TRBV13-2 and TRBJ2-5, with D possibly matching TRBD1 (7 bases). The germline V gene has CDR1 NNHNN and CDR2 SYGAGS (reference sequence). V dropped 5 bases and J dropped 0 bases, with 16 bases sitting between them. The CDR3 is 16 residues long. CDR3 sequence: CASGRTGGTNQDTQYF. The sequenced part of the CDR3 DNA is TGTGCCAGCGGACGGACAGGAGGGACTAACCAAGACACCCAGTAC.

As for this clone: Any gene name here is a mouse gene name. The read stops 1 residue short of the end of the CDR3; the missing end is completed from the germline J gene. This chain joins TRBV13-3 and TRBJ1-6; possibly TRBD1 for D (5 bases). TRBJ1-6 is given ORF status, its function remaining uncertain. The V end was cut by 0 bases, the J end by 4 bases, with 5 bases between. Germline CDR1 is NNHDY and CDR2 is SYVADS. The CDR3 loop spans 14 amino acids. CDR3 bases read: TGTGCCAGCAGTGATGGGGGGTATAATTCGCCCCTCTAC. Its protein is CASSDGGYNSPLY. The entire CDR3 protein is CASSDGGYNSPLYF.